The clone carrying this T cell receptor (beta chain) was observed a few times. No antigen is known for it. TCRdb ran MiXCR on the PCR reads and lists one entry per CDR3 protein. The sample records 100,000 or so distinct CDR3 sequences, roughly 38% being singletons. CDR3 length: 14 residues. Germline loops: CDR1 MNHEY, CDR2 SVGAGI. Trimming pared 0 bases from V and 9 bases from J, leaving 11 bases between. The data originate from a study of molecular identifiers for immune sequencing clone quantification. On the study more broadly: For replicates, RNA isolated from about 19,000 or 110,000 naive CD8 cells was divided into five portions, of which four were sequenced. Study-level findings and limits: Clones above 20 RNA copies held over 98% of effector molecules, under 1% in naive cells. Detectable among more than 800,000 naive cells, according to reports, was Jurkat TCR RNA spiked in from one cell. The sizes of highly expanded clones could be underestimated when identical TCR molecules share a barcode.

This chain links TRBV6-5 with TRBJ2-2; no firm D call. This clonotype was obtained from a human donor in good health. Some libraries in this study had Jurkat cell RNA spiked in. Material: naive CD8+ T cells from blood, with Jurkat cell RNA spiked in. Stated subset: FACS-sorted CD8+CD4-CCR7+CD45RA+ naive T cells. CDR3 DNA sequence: TGTGCCAGCAGTTACTCGAGCACAGCTAGGGAGCTGTTTTTT. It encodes CASSYSSTARELFF.